The subject of this entry is one TCR beta chain. The data originate from a study of cytomegalovirus exposure and HLA in healthy donors. V lost 0 bases, J lost 4 bases, and 4 bases stayed unmatched. The CDR3 is 15 residues long. The germline V gene encodes CDR1 SEHNR and CDR2 FQNEAQ (reference sequence). PCR employed 60 Vbeta and 13 Jbeta primers. TCRdb's copy holds only in-frame clones and misses some; the assay was immunoSEQ multiplex PCR. The sample holds some 160,000 clones, around 80% seen once. V is TRBV7-9 and J is TRBJ2-3; 7 positions match TRBD1. This TCR was sampled from a boy younger than 10 in good health and CMV-seronegative. The specimen was PBMCs. The CDR3 DNA is TGTGCCAGCAGCTTAGCCTCAACAGGGGCAGATACGCAGTATTTT. It translates to CASSLASTGADTQYF.